This TCR beta chain was sequenced during a study of immune heterogeneity within non-small cell lung tumors. For the study at large: Histologically, several tumors were squamous cell carcinomas and approximately 9 were non-squamous carcinomas. The remaining 1 tumor was not otherwise specified. Study-wide findings and caveats: The repertoire of each individual patient held high-frequency T-cell receptor beta clonotypes that were largely distinct from those of other patients. Different tumor locations in one patient shared dominant CDR3 beta clonotypes yet harbored unique high-frequency clones.

TCR beta CDR3 regions came from multiplex PCR with 32 forward V and 13 reverse J primers. Each CDR3 protein is one row after TCRdb ran MiXCR on the multiplex PCR reads. Among some 4,400 distinct CDR3 sequences listed, more than 30% were seen once. This clonotype is categorized as medium-sized. The antigen is undetermined. Bulk tumor genomic DNA, 500 to 750 ng per sample, was used as template. Several biopsies per primary tumor, spaced far apart, were taken during surgery. The study cohort was described as untreated, and its members had newly diagnosed non-small cell lung cancer. They went on to have curative surgery. Newly diagnosed non-small cell lung cancer patients undergoing curative-intent surgery served as donors. With 0 bases removed from V and 1 base from J, the gap between germline ends came to 9 bases. The CDR3 length is 15 residues. CDR1 is PRHDT, CDR2 FYEKMQ, per germline (reference sequence).

The J gene is TRBJ1-1, the V gene TRBV13; possibly TRBD1 for D (6 bases). The receptor was derived from a woman aged 45-60 years with non-small cell lung cancer. The sample was lung tumor tissue. CDR3 sequence reads: CASSLGDRWNTEAFF. As DNA, the CDR3 is TGTGCCAGCAGCTTAGGAGACAGGTGGAACACTGAAGCTTTCTTT.